The clone carrying this T cell receptor (beta chain) was recorded at least ten times. What it recognizes is unknown. Preparation of the TCRbeta library used unique molecular identifiers. Using its own MiXCR run on the PCR reads, TCRdb lists one record per CDR3 protein. The sample holds around 700,000 distinct CDR3 sequences, approximately 14% seen once. The data were taken from a study of T-cell reconstitution after alpha-beta-depleted transplantation in children. Study-level findings and limits: Surviving recipient T cells and thymic progenitors produced the high day-60 TCRbeta diversity seen in some patients. Expanded clones from the graft, numbering several hundred, reportedly supplied alpha-beta T cells about two months after transplant. Among T cells one year after transplant, newly produced cells accounted for most counts and diversity.

The CDR3 covers 16 residues. V shed 3 bases, J shed 5 bases, and the junction held 7 bases outside the gene matches. The germline CDR1 and CDR2 sequences are SGDLS and YYNGEE. This clonotype was sampled from a girl aged 2-10 years with congenital amegakaryocytic thrombocytopenia, due to receive a stem cell transplant. The specimen comprised PBMCs, sampled before TCRalphabeta/CD19-depleted stem cell transplant. V is TRBV9 and J is TRBJ2-5, with TRBD2 identical over 13 bases. The CDR3 protein is CASSALRTSGSETQYF. In DNA form, the CDR3 reads TGTGCCAGCAGCGCGTTGAGGACTAGCGGGAGTGAGACCCAGTACTTC.